This TCR beta chain was retrieved from a study of post-analysis software for immune sequencing data. Study findings and constraints: About five TRBV segments occurring more often in patients than controls included TRBV5-6, TRBV5-1 and TRBV20-1. Significantly lower normalized Chao1 diversity was found in patients with multiple sclerosis relative to controls.

In regard to this clonotype: Its antigen is not identified.

Germline V gene data show CDR1 as MRHNA and CDR2 as SNTAGT. The ends lost 3 bases at V and 8 bases at J; junction bases unmatched: 6. The CDR3 runs to 16 residues. The TCR beta cDNA libraries carried unique molecular identifiers. A population of 1 to 10 million T cells gave rise to about half a million cDNA molecules. Each CDR3 protein is one row after TCRdb ran MiXCR on the PCR reads. The sample lists hundreds of thousands of distinct CDR3 sequences, roughly three fifths occurring once. The chain has TRBV6-4 and TRBJ2-1, with 14 bases lining up with TRBD2. This clonotype was obtained from a girl aged 2 to 9 with multiple sclerosis. The sequenced sample consisted of blood. CDR3: CASSDRGTSGSDEQFF. CDR3 DNA: TGTGCCAGCAGTGATCGGGGGACTAGCGGGAGTGATGAGCAGTTCTTC.